What follows are 15 T cell receptor beta chains derived from one specimen sequenced in a study of blood T cell repertoires in COVID-19. The table came from immunoSEQ multiplex PCR; TCRdb's copy has only in-frame clones and leaves some out. The sample includes hundreds of thousands of clones, 70% to 85% of them seen just once. Input material: peripheral blood. These receptor sequences come from a woman aged 80 or over with active or convalescent COVID-19.

This chain joins TRBV15 and TRBJ1-3, with a tentative D call TRBD1 (5 bases). V was cut by 5 bases and J by 2 bases, with 10 bases left in between. From germline, CDR1 is LNHNV and CDR2 YYDKDF (reference sequence). This CDR3 contains 14 residues. The CDR3 spells CATSLDSAGNTIYF. CDR3 DNA: TGTGCCACCAGCCTAGACAGCGCTGGAAACACCATATATTTT.

The V gene is TRBV7-8, the J gene TRBJ1-1, with a possible D match to TRBD1 (6 bases). Germline CDR1 is SGHVS and CDR2 is FQNEAQ. There are 14 residues in the CDR3. The V end lost 1 base, the J end lost 4 bases, and 10 bases lay between the germline ends. The CDR3 sequence is CASSLVTGGTEAFF. DNA for the CDR3: TGTGCCAGCAGCTTAGTGACAGGCGGCACTGAAGCTTTCTTT.

This clone was detected a few times. The chain is built from TRBV6-5 and TRBJ2-3; D uncertain. The CDR3 runs 12 residues. CDR1 is MNHEY and CDR2 is SVGAGI in the germline V gene. Between the trimmed V and J ends, which lost 1 base and 14 bases, there was a span of 13 bases. The CDR3 sequence: CASSYFATPLYF. In DNA form, the CDR3 reads TGTGCCAGCAGTTACTTTGCGACTCCGTTGTATTTT.

J is TRBJ1-4 and V is TRBV10-1; 7 positions match TRBD1. The CDR3 is 13 residues long. After removal of 5 bases from V and 8 bases from J, the junction contained 5 bases not matched to a gene. The V gene's germline CDR1 is WNHNN and CDR2 SYGVQD (reference sequence). This chain's CDR3 is CASSTGTEEKLFF. For the CDR3, the DNA is TGCGCCAGCAGTACCGGGACAGAAGAAAAACTGTTTTTT.

The chain combines TRBV2 with TRBJ1-1, with TRBD1 matching over 10 bases. V lost 6 bases to trimming and J lost 1 base; unmatched junction nucleotides: 2. Per the germline V gene, CDR1 is SNHLY and CDR2 is FYNNEI. This CDR3 comprises 14 residues. Here the CDR3 reads CASSDRGRNTEAFF. CDR3 coding DNA: TGTGCCAGCAGCGACAGGGGGCGGAACACTGAAGCTTTCTTT.

V and J are TRBV9 and TRBJ2-7; the D gene is possibly TRBD1 (6 bases). The CDR3 spans 13 residues. CDR1 and CDR2 (germline): SGDLS, YYNGEE. The V and J ends lost 0 bases and 2 bases respectively, with 6 bases between them. The CDR3 bases are TGTGCCAGCAGCGTAGGGACAGCCTACGAGCAGTACTTC. As protein: CASSVGTAYEQYF. The full variable domain, its missing parts supplied by reference TRBV9 and TRBJ2-7, is DSGVTQTPKHLITATGQRVTLRCSPRSGDLSVYWYQQSLDQGLQFLIQYYNGEERAKGNILERFSAQQFPDLHSELNLSSLELGDSALYFCASSVGTAYEQYFGPGTRLTVT.

The V and J genes are TRBV4-1 and TRBJ1-5; 9 bases map to TRBD1. V shed 1 base, J shed 7 bases, and the junction held 2 bases outside the gene matches. The CDR3 totals 14 residues. The germline V gene has CDR1 MGHRA and CDR2 YSYEKL. CDR3 DNA sequence: TGCGCCAGCAGCCAAGGGACAGGGGAGCAGCCCCAGCATTTT. Translated: CASSQGTGEQPQHF.

J is TRBJ1-2 and V is TRBV5-1; D is uncertain. Trimming left V 4 bases short and J 4 bases short, with 11 bases between. In germline, CDR1 is SGHRS, CDR2 YFSETQ. This CDR3 contains 13 residues. The CDR3 sequence: CASSQTVTYGYTF. Written as DNA, the CDR3 is TGCGCCAGCAGCCAAACAGTTACCTATGGCTACACCTTC.

As concerns this clone: The identical CDR3 is also encoded by other nucleotide sequences in the sample. This sequence joins TRBV5-1 and TRBJ2-3, with D possibly matching TRBD2 (5 bases). Germline CDR1 and CDR2: SGHRS and YFSETQ. The CDR3 contains 15 residues. V was shortened by 1 base and J by 4 bases, with 13 bases between the two germline ends. In DNA, the CDR3 is TGCGCCAGCAGCTTGATGGGTGGGAGCGCAGATACGCAGTATTTT. Translating it yields CASSLMGGSADTQYF.

A remark on this clone: Other DNA sequences from this sample encode an identical CDR3 as well. V gene TRBV7-2 combines with J gene TRBJ1-5; 7 bases are a match to TRBD1. Germline-derived CDR1 and CDR2 are SGHTA and FQGNSA. J lost 0 bases, V lost 1 base, and 0 bases had no gene match. The CDR3 is 15 residues long. The CDR3 nucleotides read TGTGCCAGCAGCTTAGACAGGGGTAGCAATCAGCCCCAGCATTTT. As protein: CASSLDRGSNQPQHF. The full variable domain, with the rest looked up from reference TRBV7-2 and TRBJ1-5, is GAGVSQSPSNKVTEKGKDVELRCDPISGHTALYWYRQSLGQGLEFLIYFQGNSAPDKSGLPSDRFSAERTGGSVSTLTIQRTQQEDSAVYLCASSLDRGSNQPQHFGDGTRLSIL.

In the case of this clone: Germline is not matched at one junction end, which may reflect a read error. This chain connects TRBV2 to TRBJ2-2; 9 nucleotides line up with TRBD2. Germline assignment: CDR1 SNHLY and CDR2 FYNNEI. The CDR3 covers 15 residues. The CDR3 bases are TGTGCCCGCAGAACGCGGGGGGGGAACACCGGGGAGCTGTTTTTT. Protein sequence: CARRTRGGNTGELFF.

V and J are TRBV5-1 and TRBJ1-1; no definite D call. V lost 7 bases, J lost 1 base, and 14 bases lay in between. The CDR3 totals 14 residues. The germline V gene encodes CDR1 SGHRS and CDR2 YFSETQ. CDR3 loop: CASRRNTANTEAFF. The CDR3 DNA follows: TGCGCCAGCCGGCGAAACACAGCGAACACTGAAGCTTTCTTT.

This clone was observed a single time. The genes are TRBV5-5 and TRBJ1-3; no reliable D call. CDR1 is SGHKS and CDR2 is YYEKEE in the germline V gene (reference sequence). Trimming removed 2 bases at V and 0 bases at J, with 9 bases between. The CDR3 loop spans 15 amino acids. CDR3: CASSLLLNSGNTIYF. The CDR3 nucleotides are TGTGCCAGCAGCTTACTACTGAACTCTGGAAACACCATATATTTT.

This clone came up a few times. The chain links TRBV4-2 to TRBJ1-1; D uncertain. The CDR3 spans 15 residues. Germline-derived CDR1 and CDR2 are LGHNA and YNFKEQ. V lost 4 bases and J lost 1, with 13 bases in between. The CDR3 nucleotides read TGTGCCAGCAGCCCGTCAGGCCAATCGAACACTGAAGCTTTCTTT. This sequence encodes CASSPSGQSNTEAFF.

This chain uses TRBV7-9 with TRBJ1-1; D perhaps matches TRBD1 (6 bases). Trimming left V 2 bases short and J 1 base short, with 11 bases between. This CDR3 region has 15 residues. Germline CDR1 reads SEHNR; CDR2 reads FQNEAQ (reference sequence). In DNA, the CDR3 is TGTGCCAGCAGCTTACAGCGGGACAAGAACACTGAAGCTTTCTTT. It codes for CASSLQRDKNTEAFF.